The clone carrying this TCR beta chain occurred a few times. In the original analysis: Amplification from reference gene primers served as the basis for estimated nucleated cell counts. Repertoires were generated with immunoSEQ multiplex PCR, while TCRdb's copy carries only in-frame clones and drops some. From that table come the V and J calls and clone size; the DNA was used to work out D and trimming. The sample yields some 180,000 clones, 88% seen once. This entry comes from a study of blood T cell repertoires in COVID-19. Study background: Some COVID-19 samples were acute and others convalescent; all came from the United States, Italy and Spain. The analysed material was cDNA or gDNA that came from T cells, B-cell-depleted T cells, or PBMCs.

In germline, CDR1 is SGHTA, CDR2 FQGNSA. V lost 4 bases and J 6 bases, leaving 12 bases between the germline ends. The length of the CDR3 is 13 residues. The chain is built from TRBV7-2 and TRBJ2-5, with D tentatively TRBD2 (6 bases). The TCR comes from a middle-aged man with active or convalescent COVID-19. The specimen sequenced was peripheral blood. The chain's CDR3 is CASSSGRVKTQYF. Here the CDR3 DNA reads TGTGCCAGCAGCTCCGGGAGAGTAAAGACCCAGTACTTC.